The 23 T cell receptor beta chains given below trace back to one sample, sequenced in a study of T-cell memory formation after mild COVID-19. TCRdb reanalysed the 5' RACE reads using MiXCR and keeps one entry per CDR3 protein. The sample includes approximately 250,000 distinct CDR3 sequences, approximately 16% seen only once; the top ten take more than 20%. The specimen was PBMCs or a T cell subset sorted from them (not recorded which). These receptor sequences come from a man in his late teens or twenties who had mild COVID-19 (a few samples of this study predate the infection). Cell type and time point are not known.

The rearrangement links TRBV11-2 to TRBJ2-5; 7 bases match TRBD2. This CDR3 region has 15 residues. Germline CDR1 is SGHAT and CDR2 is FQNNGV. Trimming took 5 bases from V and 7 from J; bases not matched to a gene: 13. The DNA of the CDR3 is TGTGCCAGCAGCCGGGGGGAGGGCAGATTCGGGACCCAGTACTTC. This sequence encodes CASSRGEGRFGTQYF.

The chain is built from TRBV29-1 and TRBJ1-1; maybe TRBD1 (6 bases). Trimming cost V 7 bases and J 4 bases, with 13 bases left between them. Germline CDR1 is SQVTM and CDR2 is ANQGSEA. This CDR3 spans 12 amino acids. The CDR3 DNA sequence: TGCAGCGGGAGACAGGTGAGCACTGAAGCTTTCTTT. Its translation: CSGRQVSTEAFF. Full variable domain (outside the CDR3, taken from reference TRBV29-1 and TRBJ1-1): SAVISQKPSRDICQRGTSLTIQCQVDSQVTMMFWYRQQPGQSLTLIATANQGSEATYESGFVIDKFPISRPNLTFSTLTVSNMSPEDSSIYLCSGRQVSTEAFFGQGTRLTVV.

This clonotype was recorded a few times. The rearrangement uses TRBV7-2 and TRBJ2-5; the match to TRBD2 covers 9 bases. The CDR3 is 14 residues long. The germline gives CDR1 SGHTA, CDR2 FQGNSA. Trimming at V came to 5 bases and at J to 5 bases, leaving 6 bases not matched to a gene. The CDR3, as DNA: TGTGCCAGCAGCCGTAGCGGGGGAGGGGAGACCCAGTACTTC. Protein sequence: CASSRSGGGETQYF.

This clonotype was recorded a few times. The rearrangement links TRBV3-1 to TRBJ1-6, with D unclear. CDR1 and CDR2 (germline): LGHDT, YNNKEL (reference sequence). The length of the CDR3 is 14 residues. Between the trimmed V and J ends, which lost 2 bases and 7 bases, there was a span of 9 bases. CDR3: CASSQRLGNSPLHF. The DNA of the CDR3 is TGTGCCAGCAGCCAACGTTTGGGGAATTCACCCCTCCACTTT.

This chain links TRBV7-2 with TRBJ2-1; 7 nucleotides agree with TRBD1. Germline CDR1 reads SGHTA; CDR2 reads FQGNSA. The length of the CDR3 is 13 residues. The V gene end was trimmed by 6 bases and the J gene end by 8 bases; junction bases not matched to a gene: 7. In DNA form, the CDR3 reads TGTGCCAGCAGGAGGGGGCCCACGGATGAGCAGTTCTTC. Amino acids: CASRRGPTDEQFF.

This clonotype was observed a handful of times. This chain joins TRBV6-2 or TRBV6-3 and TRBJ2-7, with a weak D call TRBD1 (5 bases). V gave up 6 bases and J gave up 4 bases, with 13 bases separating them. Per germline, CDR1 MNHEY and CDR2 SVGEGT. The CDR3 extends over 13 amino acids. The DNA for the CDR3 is TGTGCCAGCAGCCTCCTCGACAGTTACGAGCAGTACGTC. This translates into CASSLLDSYEQYV.

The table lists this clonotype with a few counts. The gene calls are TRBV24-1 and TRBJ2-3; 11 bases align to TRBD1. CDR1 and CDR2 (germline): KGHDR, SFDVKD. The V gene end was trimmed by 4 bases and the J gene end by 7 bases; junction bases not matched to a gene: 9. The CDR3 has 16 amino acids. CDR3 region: CATSEAGTGGNHTQYF. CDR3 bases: TGTGCCACCAGTGAGGCCGGGACAGGGGGTAACCATACGCAGTATTTT.

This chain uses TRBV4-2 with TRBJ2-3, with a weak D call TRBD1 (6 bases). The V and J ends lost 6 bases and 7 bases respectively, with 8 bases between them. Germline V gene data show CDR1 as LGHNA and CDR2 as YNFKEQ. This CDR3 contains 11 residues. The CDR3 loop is CASRGANTQYF. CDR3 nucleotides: TGTGCCAGCAGGGGGGCGAATACGCAGTATTTT.

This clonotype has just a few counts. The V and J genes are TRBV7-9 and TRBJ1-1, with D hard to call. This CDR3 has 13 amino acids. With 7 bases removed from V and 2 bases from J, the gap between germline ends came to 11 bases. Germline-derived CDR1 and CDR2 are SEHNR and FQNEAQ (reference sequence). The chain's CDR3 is CASIGYPNTEAFF. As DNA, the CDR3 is TGTGCCAGCATAGGGTACCCAAACACTGAAGCTTTCTTT.

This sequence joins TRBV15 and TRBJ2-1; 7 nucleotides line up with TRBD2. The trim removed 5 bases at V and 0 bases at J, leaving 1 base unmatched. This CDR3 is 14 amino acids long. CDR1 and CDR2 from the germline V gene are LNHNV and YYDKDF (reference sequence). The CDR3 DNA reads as TGTGCCACCAGCCGCGGGAGCTCCTACAATGAGCAGTTCTTC. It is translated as CATSRGSSYNEQFF.

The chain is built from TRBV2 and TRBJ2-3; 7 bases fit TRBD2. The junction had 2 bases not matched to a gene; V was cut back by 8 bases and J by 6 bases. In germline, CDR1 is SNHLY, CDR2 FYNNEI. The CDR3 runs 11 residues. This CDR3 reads CASRGEDTQYF. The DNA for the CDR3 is TGTGCCAGCCGGGGGGAGGATACGCAGTATTTT.

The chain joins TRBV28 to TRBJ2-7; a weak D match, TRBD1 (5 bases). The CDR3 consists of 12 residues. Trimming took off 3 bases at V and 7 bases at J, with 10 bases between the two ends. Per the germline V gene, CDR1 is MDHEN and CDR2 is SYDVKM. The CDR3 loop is CASSLYRREQYF. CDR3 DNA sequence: TGTGCCAGCAGTTTGTACAGGAGAGAGCAGTACTTC. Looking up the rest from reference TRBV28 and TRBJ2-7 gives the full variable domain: DVKVTQSSRYLVKRTGEKVFLECVQDMDHENMFWYRQDPGLGLRLIYFSYDVKMKEKGDIPEGYSVSREKKERFSLILESASTNQTSMYLCASSLYRREQYFGPGTRLTVT.

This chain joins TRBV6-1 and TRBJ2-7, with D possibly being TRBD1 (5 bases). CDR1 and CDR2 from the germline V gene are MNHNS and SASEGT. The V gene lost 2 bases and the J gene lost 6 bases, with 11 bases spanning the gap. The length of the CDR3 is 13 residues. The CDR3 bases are TGTGCCAGCAGTGAACTGGGGCTCAGCGAGCAGTACGTC. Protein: CASSELGLSEQYV.

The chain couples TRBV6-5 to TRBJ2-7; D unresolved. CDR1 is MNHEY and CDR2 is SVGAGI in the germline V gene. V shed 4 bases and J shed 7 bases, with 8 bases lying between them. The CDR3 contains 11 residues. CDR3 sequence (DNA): TGTGCCAGCAGTTCAGCCTGGGAGCAGTACTTC. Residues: CASSSAWEQYF.

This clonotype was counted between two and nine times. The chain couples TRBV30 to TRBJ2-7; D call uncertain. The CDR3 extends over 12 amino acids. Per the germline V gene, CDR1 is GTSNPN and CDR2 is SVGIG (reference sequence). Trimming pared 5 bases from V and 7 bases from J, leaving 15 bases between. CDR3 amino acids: CAWGSLGWEQYF. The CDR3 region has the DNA TGTGCCTGGGGTTCCCTCGGGTGGGAGCAGTACTTC.

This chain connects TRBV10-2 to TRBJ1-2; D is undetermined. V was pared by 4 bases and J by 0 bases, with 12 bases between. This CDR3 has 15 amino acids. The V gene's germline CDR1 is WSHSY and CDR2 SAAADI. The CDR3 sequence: CASSVESEANYGYTF. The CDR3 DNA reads TGCGCCAGCAGTGTAGAGTCAGAAGCTAACTATGGCTACACCTTC.

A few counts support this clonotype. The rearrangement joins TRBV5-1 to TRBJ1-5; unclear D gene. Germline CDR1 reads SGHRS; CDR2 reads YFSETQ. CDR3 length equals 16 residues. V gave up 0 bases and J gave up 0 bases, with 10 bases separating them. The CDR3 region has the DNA TGCGCCAGCAGCTTGGGCCCGGGCAATAGCAATCAGCCCCAGCATTTT. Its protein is CASSLGPGNSNQPQHF.

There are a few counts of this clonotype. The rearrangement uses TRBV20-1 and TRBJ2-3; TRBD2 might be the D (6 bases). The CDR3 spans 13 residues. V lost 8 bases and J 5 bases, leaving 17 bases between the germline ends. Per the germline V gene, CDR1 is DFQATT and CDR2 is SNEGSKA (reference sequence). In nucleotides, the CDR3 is TGCAGTCCCCGACTAGTGGGGCGAGATACGCAGTATTTT. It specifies CSPRLVGRDTQYF.

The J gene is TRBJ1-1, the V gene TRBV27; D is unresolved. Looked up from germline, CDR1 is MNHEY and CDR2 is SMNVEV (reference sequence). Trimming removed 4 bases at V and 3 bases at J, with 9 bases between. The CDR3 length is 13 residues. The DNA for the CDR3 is TGTGCCAGCAGTTCAAGGTTGGACACTGAAGCTTTCTTT. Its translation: CASSSRLDTEAFF.

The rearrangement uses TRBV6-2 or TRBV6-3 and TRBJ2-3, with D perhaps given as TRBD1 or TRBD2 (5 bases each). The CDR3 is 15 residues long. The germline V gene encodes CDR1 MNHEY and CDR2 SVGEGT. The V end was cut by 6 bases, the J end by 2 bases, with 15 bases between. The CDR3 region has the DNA TGTGCCAGCAGCCTCCGGGACGGACTCACAGATACGCAGTATTTT. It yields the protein CASSLRDGLTDTQYF.

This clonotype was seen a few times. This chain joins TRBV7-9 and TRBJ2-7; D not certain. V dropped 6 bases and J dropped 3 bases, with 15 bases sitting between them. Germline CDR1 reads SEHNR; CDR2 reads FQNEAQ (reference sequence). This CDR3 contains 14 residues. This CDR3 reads CASSSRGLSYEQYV. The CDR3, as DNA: TGTGCCAGCAGTTCCCGCGGCCTCAGCTACGAGCAGTACGTC.

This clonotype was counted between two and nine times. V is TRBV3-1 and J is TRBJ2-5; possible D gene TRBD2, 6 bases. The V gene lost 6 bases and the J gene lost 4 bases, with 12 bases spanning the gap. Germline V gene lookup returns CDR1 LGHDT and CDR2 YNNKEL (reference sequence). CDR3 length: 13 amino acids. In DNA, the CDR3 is TGTGCCAGCAGTCTTAACGGGGGAGAGACCCAGTACTTC. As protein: CASSLNGGETQYF.

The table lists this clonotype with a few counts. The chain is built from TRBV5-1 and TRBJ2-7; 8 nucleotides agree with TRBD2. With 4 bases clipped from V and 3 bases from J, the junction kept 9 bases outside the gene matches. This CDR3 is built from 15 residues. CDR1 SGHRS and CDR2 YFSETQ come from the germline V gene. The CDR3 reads CASSPTGGEGYEQYF. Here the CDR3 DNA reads TGCGCCAGCAGCCCCACGGGGGGGGAAGGCTACGAGCAGTACTTC.